The clone carrying this T cell receptor (beta chain) was found once. The antigen is unknown. These data are taken from a study of long-term antiretroviral therapy in people with HIV. Study observations and caveats: Investigators report no available data on ART adherence, viral resistance or therapy changes. Increased diversity was seen after ART, yet it remained lower than in transplant donor controls.

V shed 4 bases, J shed 3 bases, and the junction held 7 bases outside the gene matches. The CDR3 totals 15 residues. Germline CDR1 PRHDT, CDR2 FYEKMQ (reference sequence). From each donor, at least one pre-ART PBMC sample and at least two post-ART PBMC samples were obtained. Each specimen consisted of about 0.85-10 million cryopreserved PBMC prior to extraction of DNA. Run at survey level, the immunoSEQ assay was version v3.0. The repertoire was sequenced with immunoSEQ multiplex PCR; TCRdb's copy has only in-frame clones and lacks some. This sample has about 28,000 clones, with roughly 78% found just once.

This clonotype was obtained from a man aged 35-49 years with HIV. The chain uses TRBV13 and TRBJ2-5; the match to TRBD2 covers 8 bases. Sequencing was performed on unsorted PBMCs, taken 0.3 years after starting antiretroviral therapy. CDR3 in amino acids: CASSSVAGWEETQYF. For the CDR3, the DNA is TGTGCCAGCAGCTCAGTAGCGGGGTGGGAAGAGACCCAGTACTTC.